This T cell receptor (beta chain) was identified during a study of blood T cells in healthy people across ages. This clonotype showed up just once. The study recruited healthy Caucasian donors from Russia who were aged roughly 6 to 100. Each sample gave at least 6 million isolated PBMCs. Then a second PCR, running roughly 7 to 12 cycles, was carried out with a sample-barcoded 5' primer and a J-beta primer mix. Each cDNA molecule was tagged by a template-switch adaptor with 12 random nucleotides. TCRdb called the 5' RACE reads again in MiXCR, with one record for every CDR3 protein. The sample has roughly 930,000 distinct CDR3 sequences; 45% to 50% are singletons. This sequence was found in a man aged 30 to 39 in good health. Sequenced input: blood.

The CDR3 region is CSVYTVTYNEQFF. The CDR3 DNA is TGCAGCGTTTATACGGTTACCTACAATGAGCAGTTCTTC. The chain has TRBV29-1 and TRBJ2-1, with no clear D. This CDR3 comprises 13 residues. Germline CDR1 is SQVTM and CDR2 is ANQGSEA. Between the trimmed V and J ends, which lost 5 bases and 2 bases, there was a span of 10 bases.